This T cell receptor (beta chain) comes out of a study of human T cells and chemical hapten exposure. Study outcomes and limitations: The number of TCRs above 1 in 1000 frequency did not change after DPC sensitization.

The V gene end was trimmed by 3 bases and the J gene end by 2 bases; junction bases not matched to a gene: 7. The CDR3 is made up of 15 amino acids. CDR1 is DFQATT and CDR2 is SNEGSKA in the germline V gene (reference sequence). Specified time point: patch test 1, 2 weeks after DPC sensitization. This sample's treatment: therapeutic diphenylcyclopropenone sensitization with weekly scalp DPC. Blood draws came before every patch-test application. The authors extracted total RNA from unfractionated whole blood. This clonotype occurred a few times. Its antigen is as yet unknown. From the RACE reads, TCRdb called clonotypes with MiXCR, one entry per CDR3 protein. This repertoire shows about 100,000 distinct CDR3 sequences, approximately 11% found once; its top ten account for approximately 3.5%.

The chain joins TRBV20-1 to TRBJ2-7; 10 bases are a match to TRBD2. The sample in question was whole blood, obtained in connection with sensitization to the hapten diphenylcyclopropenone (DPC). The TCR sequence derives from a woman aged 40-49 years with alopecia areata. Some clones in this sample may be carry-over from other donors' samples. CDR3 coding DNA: TGCAGTGCTAGCTCAACTAGCGGGACCCCCTACGAGCAGTACTTC. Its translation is CSASSTSGTPYEQYF.